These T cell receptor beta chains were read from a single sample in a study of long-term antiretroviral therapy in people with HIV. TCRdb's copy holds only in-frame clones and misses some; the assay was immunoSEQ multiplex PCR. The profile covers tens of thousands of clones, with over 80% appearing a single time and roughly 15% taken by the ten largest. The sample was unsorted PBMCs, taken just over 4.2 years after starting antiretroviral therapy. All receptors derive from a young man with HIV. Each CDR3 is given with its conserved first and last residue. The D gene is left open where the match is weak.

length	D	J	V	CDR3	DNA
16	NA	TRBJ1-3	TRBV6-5	CASSYIGDFSGNTIYF	TGTGCCAGCAGTTACATCGGGGATTTCTCTGGAAACACCATATATTTT
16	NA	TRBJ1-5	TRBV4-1	CASSQAVLFSNQPQHF	TGCGCCAGCAGCCAAGCGGTATTATTCAGCAATCAGCCCCAGCATTTT
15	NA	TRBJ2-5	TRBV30	CACVGGVGLQETQYF	TGTGCCTGCGTCGGGGGAGTAGGCCTACAAGAGACCCAGTACTTC
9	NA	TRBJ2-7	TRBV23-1	CAHQRGQYF	TGCGCCCACCAGAGGGGGCAGTACTTC
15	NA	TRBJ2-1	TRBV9	CASSEPRGANNEQFF	TGTGCCAGCAGCGAGCCCCGGGGGGCGAACAATGAGCAGTTCTTC
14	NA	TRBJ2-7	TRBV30	CAWNYKGGYYEQYF	TGTGCCTGGAACTATAAGGGGGGTTACTACGAGCAGTACTTC
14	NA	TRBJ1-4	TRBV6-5	CASSKTVVKEKLFF	TGTGCCAGCAGTAAGACCGTTGTAAAAGAAAAACTGTTTTTT
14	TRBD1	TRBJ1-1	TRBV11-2	CASSTGQLNTEAFF	TGTGCCAGCAGCACGGGACAGCTGAACACTGAAGCTTTCTTT
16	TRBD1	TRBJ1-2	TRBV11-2	CASSSPRTGGRYGYTF	TGTGCCAGCAGCTCCCCGAGGACAGGGGGCCGCTATGGCTACACCTTC
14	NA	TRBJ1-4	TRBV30	CAWSELVGNEKLFF	TGTGCCTGGAGTGAGTTGGTGGGGAATGAAAAACTGTTTTTT